The next 2 T cell receptor beta chains were all read from a single sample in a study of cytomegalovirus exposure and HLA in healthy donors. PCR primers comprised 60 Vbeta and 13 Jbeta primers. Measured with immunoSEQ multiplex PCR; TCRdb has only the in-frame clones, and not every one. This table holds 85,000 to 100,000 clones, around three quarters found once. Sequencing was performed on PBMCs. Receptor source: a male donor in good health and CMV-seropositive.

The J gene is TRBJ1-5, the V gene TRBV13, with no clear D. CDR3 length: 12 residues. Between the trimmed V and J ends, which lost 0 bases and 7 bases, there was a span of 4 bases. Per the germline V gene, CDR1 is PRHDT and CDR2 is FYEKMQ (reference sequence). In DNA form, the CDR3 reads TGTGCCAGCAGCTTAGGTTCACAGCCCCAGCATTTT. It encodes CASSLGSQPQHF.

The chain has TRBV7-8 and TRBJ2-7; TRBD1 aligns across 9 bases. CDR3 length: 15 residues. J lost 2 bases, V lost 3 bases, and 5 bases had no gene match. CDR1 is SGHVS and CDR2 is FQNEAQ in the germline V gene. The CDR3 region has the DNA TGTGCCAGCAGCTTGACAGGGGGAACGGCCTACGAGCAGTACTTC. It translates to CASSLTGGTAYEQYF.